This T cell receptor beta chain was recovered during a study of PD-1 blockade in classical Hodgkin lymphoma. In germline, CDR1 is SGHVT, CDR2 SQSDAQ. V lost 7 bases to trimming and J lost 2 bases; unmatched junction nucleotides: 8. The CDR3 covers 15 residues. Some clones are missing from TCRdb's copy, which holds only in-frame ones; the method was immunoSEQ multiplex PCR. The profile shows approximately 24,000 clones, about 86% of them singletons. The time point denotes: cycle 4 day 1 (C4D1), after less than 7 weeks of nivolumab. Each patient experienced a relapse that followed autologous stem cell transplantation, and brentuximab vedotin exposure varied.

This material consisted of peripheral blood mononuclear cells (PBMCs), taken before the fourth cycle of nivolumab. This sequence was found in a human donor with classical Hodgkin lymphoma. The chain couples TRBV7-4 to TRBJ2-3, with 8 bases fitting TRBD1. The CDR3 DNA reads TGTGCCAGCACCTCCGGACAGGGACACACAGATACGCAGTATTTT. It yields the protein CASTSGQGHTDTQYF.